This T cell receptor (beta chain) was observed in a study of OX40 agonist ivuxolimab in advanced cancers. For the wider study: Ivuxolimab was a fully human IgG2 agonistic monoclonal antibody targeting the costimulatory receptor OX40 (CD134). Partial responses occurred in three dose-escalation patients, of whom one had hepatocellular carcinoma and two had cutaneous melanoma. Of the approximately 50 dose-escalation patients, hepatocellular carcinoma was present in about 20, melanoma in about 15, renal cell carcinoma in 9 and head and neck cancer in 9. The paper describes the monotherapy dose-escalation part (N ≈ 50 patients) of the phase I trial of ivuxolimab. Intravenous ivuxolimab was administered to patients every 2 weeks at six dose levels: 0.01, 0.1, 0.3, 1.5, 3 and 10 mg/kg. Patients were allowed to have had prior anti-PD-1, anti-PD-L1 or anti-CTLA-4 therapy, and about 40% of the dose-escalation patients had been treated with checkpoint inhibitors. The purpose of peripheral TCRbeta sequencing was to test whether ivuxolimab changed TCR sequence diversity and led to clonal T-cell expansion. A male proportion of roughly 80% and a mean age of 60 years, ranging from roughly 23 to 79, were recorded for the dose-escalation cohort.

The trial excluded patients who had a history of autoimmune disease or were on systemic immunosuppression. Peripheral blood for TCR sequencing was drawn from every dose cohort at baseline, at cycle 4 day 1 and at cycle 7 day 1. Samples came from an open-label, multicenter, first-in-human phase I dose-escalation trial of ivuxolimab. Adults with locally advanced or metastatic head and neck squamous cell, hepatocellular, melanoma or renal cell carcinoma were enrolled in the trial. Before TCR sequencing, CD4+ and CD8+ T cells were separately sorted from peripheral blood. General study outcomes and caveats: Low levels of normalized T-cell clonal expansion were also seen in some patients who did not respond. In the 0.1-3.0 mg/kg groups, partial responders had among the lowest normalized peripheral clonal expansion, particularly in CD8+ T cells. Clonal expansion of both CD4+ and CD8+ blood T cells was observed from baseline to week 6 at doses 0.1 to 3.0 mg/kg. On average, CD8+ T cells showed more expanded clones than CD4+ T cells after ivuxolimab. The antigen specificity of the clonally expanded peripheral T cells was not determined.

The junction carries 6 bases between V and J, which are trimmed by 1 base and 5 bases respectively. The germline V gene specifies SGHRS as CDR1 and YFSETQ as CDR2. Including the terminal cysteine and phenylalanine, the CDR3 comprises 12 residues. Kept here is only the CDR3 DNA, which spans 36 bases and is read in frame from base 1. To sequence the TCRbeta CDR3 region, genomic DNA was isolated from the sorted cells. The immunoSEQ Assay was used to sequence the TCRbeta CDR3 regions. Entries here come from immuneACCESS through TCRdb and include only in-frame sequences with V and J called. Some clones fail to appear in such tables; in the studies checked, an unresolved V gene covers under half of the shortfall, and the cause of the remainder is unknown. This sample holds more than 100,000 clones; 85% to 95% were observed only once. The ten largest clones take up about 0.93% of the sample. Comment on this clone: There is no known antigen for this receptor. No base-level quality is on record; no much larger clone is a single base apart.

This chain is built from TRBV5-1 and TRBJ2-5; confidence is insufficient to name the D gene. The sample consisted of CD4+ or CD8+ T cells sorted from blood, taken in a trial of the OX40 agonist ivuxolimab. The TCR was taken from an adult with an advanced solid tumor such as melanoma, head and neck, liver or kidney cancer. The CDR3: CASSLSRETQYF. The sequence in DNA is TGCGCCAGCAGCTTGTCTAGGGAGACCCAGTACTTC.